This T cell receptor (beta chain) was sequenced in a study of T-cell reconstitution after alpha-beta-depleted transplantation in children. There are many counts of this clonotype. The antigen is undetermined. Study-level points and caveats: One year post-transplant, T-cell counts and diversity were largely derived from T cells produced anew. Day-60 TCRbeta diversity that was high in some patients was derived from surviving recipient T cells and thymic progenitors.

This CDR3 region has 14 residues. V was shortened by 4 bases and J by 2 bases, with 14 bases between the two germline ends. Germline CDR1 and CDR2: DFQATT and SNEGSKA (reference sequence). Researchers prepared the TCRbeta library using unique molecular identifiers, the study reports. TCRdb redid the calling of the PCR reads with MiXCR, one entry per CDR3 protein. This sample carries around 600,000 distinct CDR3 sequences, 20% to 25% of them seen once, and the ten largest clones take roughly 14%. The receptor comes from a boy under three years old who had a stem cell transplant for acute myeloid leukemia, so the T cells may come from the graft donor. The chain combines TRBV20-1 with TRBJ1-1; tentatively, D is TRBD1 (6 bases). The sample here was PBMCs, mostly from graft donor cells, taken 360 days after TCRalphabeta/CD19-depleted stem cell transplant. This CDR3 is CSAKRQDINTEAFF. Written as DNA, the CDR3 is TGCAGTGCTAAAAGACAGGATATCAACACTGAAGCTTTCTTT.